A selection of T cell receptor beta chains follows, all from one sample in a study of cytomegalovirus exposure and HLA in healthy donors. Sequencing used immunoSEQ multiplex PCR; TCRdb keeps in-frame clones, though not all of them. The top ten clones hold 3% of a sample with fewer than 200,000 clones, about 90% of them seen once. Sequencing used PBMCs. The receptors derive from a woman aged 18-29 years in good health and CMV-seropositive. Each CDR3 is given with its conserved first and last residue. D genes are given only for firm matches. Expanded clones get a size class; other rows say once, few or many, or leave the size out.

J: TRBJ1-1; V: TRBV10-3; size: once; D: -; DNA: TGTGCCATCAGTGAGGGACACTCAGCTTTCTTT; CDR3: CAISEGHSAFF
J: TRBJ2-3; V: TRBV19; size: -; D: TRBD2; DNA: TGTGCCAGTAGTTCACCGGGACTAGTCACAGATACGCAGTATTTT; CDR3: CASSSPGLVTDTQYF
J: TRBJ2-5; V: TRBV5-6; size: -; D: -; DNA: TGTGCCAGCAGCCTCCTGACAGAAGAGACCCAGTACTTC; CDR3: CASSLLTEETQYF
J: TRBJ2-1; V: TRBV7-9; size: -; D: -; DNA: TGTGCCAGCAGCCAGGTGAATACAGGATATAGGAATGAGCAGTTCTTC; CDR3: CASSQVNTGYRNEQFF
J: TRBJ2-1; V: TRBV7-9; size: -; D: TRBD2; DNA: TGTGCCAGCAGCTTGCCTACGAGCGGGAGTACCTACAATGAGCAGTTCTTC; CDR3: CASSLPTSGSTYNEQFF
J: TRBJ1-1; V: TRBV15; size: once; D: TRBD1; DNA: TGTGCCACCAGTTCTGGACAGGCCACTGAAGCTTTCTTT; CDR3: CATSSGQATEAFF
J: TRBJ2-7; V: TRBV4-3; size: -; D: TRBD2; DNA: TGCGCCAGCAGCGCTACTTTCGCGGGAGGGTCCTACGAGCAGTACTTC; CDR3: CASSATFAGGSYEQYF
J: TRBJ2-6; V: TRBV28; size: -; D: -; DNA: TGTGCCAGCAGTTCCCACGGACTCTCCCTCACGGCTGGGGCCAACGTCCTGACTTTC; CDR3: CASSSHGLSLTAGANVLTF
J: TRBJ1-2; V: TRBV18; size: -; D: TRBD1; DNA: TGTGCCAGCTCACCTACCGGGTTGGACAGGGGGGCTTATGGCTACACCTTC; CDR3: CASSPTGLDRGAYGYTF
J: TRBJ2-7; V: TRBV9; size: -; D: TRBD1; DNA: TGTGCCAGCAGCGTAGGTACAGGGGGGTCCTACGAGCAGTACTTC; CDR3: CASSVGTGGSYEQYF
J: TRBJ1-2; V: TRBV2; size: -; D: TRBD1; DNA: TGTGCCAGCAGTGGACAGGGGGCTAACTATGGCTACACCTTC; CDR3: CASSGQGANYGYTF
J: TRBJ2-3; V: TRBV27; size: -; D: -; DNA: TGTGCCAGCAGTTTATATTACGGGGATCCAGATACGCAGTATTTT; CDR3: CASSLYYGDPDTQYF
J: TRBJ2-1; V: TRBV2; size: -; D: TRBD2; DNA: TGTGCCAGCAGGGCCAGGACTAGCGGTCACAATGAGCAGTTCTTC; CDR3: CASRARTSGHNEQFF
J: TRBJ2-4; V: TRBV30; size: once; D: -; DNA: TGTGCCTGGGAGTTGAACATTCAGTACTTC; CDR3: CAWELNIQYF
J: TRBJ2-2; V: TRBV6-5; size: once; D: -; DNA: TGTGCCAGCAGTTACCGGCGTTGGAGAGGAGACGGGGAGCTGTTTTTT; CDR3: CASSYRRWRGDGELFF
J: TRBJ1-5; V: TRBV27; size: -; D: -; DNA: TGTGCCAGCTCTTCAGGGGAAGGGCATCAGCCCCAGCATTTT; CDR3: CASSSGEGHQPQHF
J: TRBJ2-3; V: TRBV7-7; size: -; D: TRBD2; DNA: TGTGCCAGCAGCCCTCTAGCGGGGGGGCCCACAGATACGCAGTATTTT; CDR3: CASSPLAGGPTDTQYF
J: TRBJ2-7; V: TRBV5-3; size: -; D: -; DNA: TGTGCCAGAAGCCTCTACGGTAAGTACTTC; CDR3: CARSLYGKYF
J: TRBJ1-1; V: TRBV7-6; size: -; D: -; DNA: TGTGCCAGCAGCTTCGAGGGCTTGAACACTGAAGCTTTCTTT; CDR3: CASSFEGLNTEAFF
J: TRBJ2-1; V: TRBV5-6; size: -; D: TRBD2; DNA: TGTGCCAGCAGCTGGGGACTAGCGGGGGGGAATGAGCAGTTCTTC; CDR3: CASSWGLAGGNEQFF
J: TRBJ2-5; V: TRBV4-1; size: once; D: -; DNA: TGCGCCAGCAGCCCCCAGGGCCCAAGAAGGCCCCAAGAGACCCAGTACTTC; CDR3: CASSPQGPRRPQETQYF
J: TRBJ1-1; V: TRBV29-1; size: -; D: -; DNA: TGCAGCGTAATAGCCGGGGGAGACACTGAAGCTTTCTTT; CDR3: CSVIAGGDTEAFF
J: TRBJ1-5; V: TRBV27; size: -; D: -; DNA: TGTGCCAGCAGTCGGGACGGAGGCGGGGGGTCCCAGCATTTT; CDR3: CASSRDGGGGSQHF
J: TRBJ2-1; V: TRBV7-6; size: -; D: TRBD1; DNA: TGTGCCAGCAGCTTAGGGACAGGGGGTCGGGATGAGCAGTTCTTC; CDR3: CASSLGTGGRDEQFF
J: TRBJ1-3; V: TRBV6-5; size: -; D: -; DNA: TGTGCCAGCAGCCCGCTGAGTAACTCTGGAAACACCATATATTTT; CDR3: CASSPLSNSGNTIYF
J: TRBJ2-1; V: TRBV6-5; size: -; D: TRBD2; DNA: TGTGCCAGCAGTTTTACCACTAGCGGGCAGAATGAGCAGTTCTTC; CDR3: CASSFTTSGQNEQFF
J: TRBJ2-3; V: TRBV9; size: -; D: TRBD1; DNA: TGTGCCAGCAGCGTCGAGGGGGCGCGGAGAATCACAGATACGCAGTATTTT; CDR3: CASSVEGARRITDTQYF
J: TRBJ2-7; V: TRBV19; size: -; D: -; DNA: TGTGCCAGTAGTAGCCCCGGGGAGTCGGCCTACGAGCAGTACTTC; CDR3: CASSSPGESAYEQYF
J: TRBJ2-2; V: TRBV18; size: -; D: TRBD1; DNA: TGTGCCAGCTCACCACCGGGGCAGGGGGCCGGGGAGCTGTTTTTT; CDR3: CASSPPGQGAGELFF
J: TRBJ2-3; V: TRBV27; size: -; D: -; DNA: TGTGCCAGCAGTTCTTATCAAACAGAATTTATCACAGATACGCAGTATTTT; CDR3: CASSSYQTEFITDTQYF
J: TRBJ2-7; V: TRBV6-5; size: -; D: -; DNA: TGTGCCAGCAGAAGGGGCCCGGCCTACGAGCAGTACTTC; CDR3: CASRRGPAYEQYF
J: TRBJ2-2; V: TRBV6-5; size: -; D: -; DNA: TGTGCCAGCAGTTACTCGACAGGCACCGGGGAGCTGTTTTTT; CDR3: CASSYSTGTGELFF
J: TRBJ2-5; V: TRBV4-3; size: -; D: -; DNA: TGCGCCAGCAGCCAAGATCGAGGGCCAGAGGAGACCCAGTACTTC; CDR3: CASSQDRGPEETQYF
J: TRBJ1-1; V: TRBV4-1; size: few; D: -; DNA: TGCGCCAGCAGCCAACAAACAGCGGCTGAAGCTTTCTTT; CDR3: CASSQQTAAEAFF
J: TRBJ2-5; V: TRBV7-6; size: -; D: TRBD1; DNA: TGTGCCAGCAGCTTAGAGGGAAGCACAGGGGGCCAAGAGACCCAGTACTTC; CDR3: CASSLEGSTGGQETQYF
J: TRBJ2-7; V: TRBV7-2; size: -; D: TRBD2; DNA: TGTGCCAGCAGCCCGACTAGCGGGGGGCTCGAGCAGTACTTC; CDR3: CASSPTSGGLEQYF
J: TRBJ2-5; V: TRBV5-4; size: -; D: -; DNA: TGTGCCAGCAGCCTAGGGGGGGTAGCAGAGACCCAGTACTTC; CDR3: CASSLGGVAETQYF
J: TRBJ2-5; V: TRBV5-1; size: -; D: TRBD1; DNA: TGCGCCAGCAGCCCGGGATCTCGGACAGGGGACGAGACCCAGTACTTC; CDR3: CASSPGSRTGDETQYF
J: TRBJ2-7; V: TRBV18; size: -; D: TRBD2; DNA: TGTGCCAGCTCACCAGTACCGGGACTAGCGGACTCCTACGAGCAGTACTTC; CDR3: CASSPVPGLADSYEQYF
J: TRBJ1-1; V: TRBV6-5; size: -; D: TRBD1; DNA: TGTGCCAGCAGTTGGACAGGGGGAGCTGAAGCTTTCTTT; CDR3: CASSWTGGAEAFF
J: TRBJ2-1; V: TRBV4-1; size: -; D: TRBD2; DNA: TGCGCCAGCAGCCAAGAGGTAGCGGGATCCTACAATGAGCAGTTCTTC; CDR3: CASSQEVAGSYNEQFF
J: TRBJ1-2; V: TRBV6-6; size: -; D: -; DNA: TGTGCCAGCAGTTACAGCGGAGCGTACTCTTATGGCTACACCTTC; CDR3: CASSYSGAYSYGYTF
J: TRBJ2-2; V: TRBV27; size: -; D: TRBD1; DNA: TGTGCCAGCAGTTTCCTGGGCCACAGGGGGTTAGGAGGGAACACCGGGGAGCTGTTTTTT; CDR3: CASSFLGHRGLGGNTGELFF
J: TRBJ1-6; V: TRBV7-8; size: -; D: TRBD1; DNA: TGTGCCAGCAGCCCAGCCCATTTAGTTAGACAGGGACGCTCCTATAATTCACCCCTCCACTTT; CDR3: CASSPAHLVRQGRSYNSPLHF
J: TRBJ2-3; V: TRBV19; size: -; D: TRBD2; DNA: TGTGCCAGTAGTCCTCCGGGACTAGCCTCCCGGACGCAGTATTTT; CDR3: CASSPPGLASRTQYF
J: TRBJ2-3; V: TRBV6-5; size: -; D: -; DNA: TGTGCCAGCAGCCAGCCTAGTCGTACAGATACGCAGTATTTT; CDR3: CASSQPSRTDTQYF
J: TRBJ1-3; V: TRBV7-9; size: -; D: TRBD1; DNA: TGTGCCAGCAGCCCCGGACAGGCCCGGGGCACCATATATTTT; CDR3: CASSPGQARGTIYF
J: TRBJ2-7; V: TRBV5-4; size: -; D: -; DNA: TGTGCCAGCAGCTCGAACCGCCATACAGGGACCAGGGTCTACGAGCAGTACTTC; CDR3: CASSSNRHTGTRVYEQYF
J: TRBJ2-2; V: TRBV19; size: -; D: -; DNA: TGTGCCAGTAGTATCAGGACAAGTGCGAACACCGGGGAGCTGTTTTTT; CDR3: CASSIRTSANTGELFF
J: TRBJ2-3; V: TRBV4-1; size: -; D: -; DNA: TGCGCCAGCAGCCAAGAGGCGGCAGATACGCAGTATTTT; CDR3: CASSQEAADTQYF
J: TRBJ1-2; V: TRBV7-9; size: -; D: -; DNA: TGTGCCAGCAGCATTAGTGGGCAGAACTATGGCTACACCTTC; CDR3: CASSISGQNYGYTF